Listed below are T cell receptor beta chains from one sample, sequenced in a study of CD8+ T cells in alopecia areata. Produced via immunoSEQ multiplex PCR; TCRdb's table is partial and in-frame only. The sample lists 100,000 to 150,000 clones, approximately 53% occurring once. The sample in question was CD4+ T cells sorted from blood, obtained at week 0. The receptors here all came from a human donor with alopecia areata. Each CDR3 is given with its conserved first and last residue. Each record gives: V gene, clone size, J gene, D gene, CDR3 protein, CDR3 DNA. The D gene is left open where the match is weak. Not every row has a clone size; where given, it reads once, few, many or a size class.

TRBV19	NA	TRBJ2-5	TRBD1	CASSARQGPQETQYF	TGTGCCAGTAGTGCAAGACAGGGCCCGCAAGAGACCCAGTACTTC
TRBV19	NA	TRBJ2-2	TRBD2	CASSSSSGIGTGELFF	TGTGCCAGTAGTTCATCTAGCGGAATAGGGACCGGGGAGCTGTTTTTT
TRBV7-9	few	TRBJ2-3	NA	CASSSGTGTDTQYF	TGTGCCAGCAGCTCCGGGACCGGGACAGATACGCAGTATTTT
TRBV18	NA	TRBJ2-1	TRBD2	CASSPIPGGRSNEQFF	TGTGCCAGCTCACCTATTCCGGGAGGGAGGAGCAATGAGCAGTTCTTC
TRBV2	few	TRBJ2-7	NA	CASSDVSVSYEQYF	TGTGCCAGCAGTGATGTGTCGGTATCCTACGAGCAGTACTTC
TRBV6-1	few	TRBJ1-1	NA	CASSREGFTEAFF	TGTGCCAGCAGTCGTGAGGGGTTCACTGAAGCTTTCTTT
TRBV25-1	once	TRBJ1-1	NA	CASSEVGTHSFDTEAFF	TGTGCCAGCAGTGAGGTGGGGACCCACTCTTTTGACACTGAAGCTTTCTTT
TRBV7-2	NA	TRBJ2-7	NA	CASSLAGREQYF	TGTGCCAGCAGCTTAGCGGGTCGCGAGCAGTACTTC
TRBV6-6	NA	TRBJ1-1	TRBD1	CASSLRDSAFF	TGTGCCAGCAGTCTCAGGGACAGCGCTTTCTTT
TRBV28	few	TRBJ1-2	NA	CASSSPSIDSNYGYTF	TGTGCCAGCAGTTCCCCGTCCATTGACAGTAACTATGGCTACACCTTC
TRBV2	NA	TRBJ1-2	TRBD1	CASTADRGLGSGGYTF	TGTGCCAGCACCGCGGACAGGGGATTGGGTTCCGGTGGCTACACCTTC
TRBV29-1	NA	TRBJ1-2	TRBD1	CSVRTGGSGYTF	TGCAGCGTTCGGACAGGGGGAAGTGGCTACACCTTC
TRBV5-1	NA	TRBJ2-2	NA	CASSLEASTGELFF	TGCGCCAGCAGCTTGGAGGCCAGCACCGGGGAGCTGTTTTTT
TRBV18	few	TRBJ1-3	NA	CASSPGTIGNTIYF	TGTGCCAGCTCACCCGGGACTATTGGAAACACCATATATTTT
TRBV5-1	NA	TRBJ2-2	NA	CASSARFTGELFF	TGCGCCAGCAGCGCCCGCTTTACCGGGGAGCTGTTTTTT
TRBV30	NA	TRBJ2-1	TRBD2	CAWSLLAGVRTVNEQFF	TGTGCCTGGAGTTTGCTAGCGGGAGTTCGGACTGTCAATGAGCAGTTCTTC
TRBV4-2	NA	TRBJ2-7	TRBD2	CASSQPGTSGTYSYEQYF	TGTGCCAGCAGCCAACCCGGGACTAGCGGGACTTATTCCTACGAGCAGTACTTC
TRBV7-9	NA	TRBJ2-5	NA	CASSPDAGQRRAQYF	TGTGCCAGCAGCCCAGACGCCGGACAAAGGAGGGCCCAGTACTTC
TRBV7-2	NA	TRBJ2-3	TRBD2	CASSFLAGTDTQYF	TGTGCCAGCAGTTTTCTAGCGGGCACAGATACGCAGTATTTT
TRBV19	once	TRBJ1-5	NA	CASSKDSLKRPQHF	TGTGCCAGTAGTAAAGACAGCCTCAAGAGACCCCAGCATTTT
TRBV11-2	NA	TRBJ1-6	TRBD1	CASRPDRDPVSYNSPLHF	TGTGCCAGCAGACCAGACAGGGACCCCGTATCCTATAATTCACCCCTCCACTTT
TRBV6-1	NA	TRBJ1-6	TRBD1	CASSALLGQADSYNSPLHF	TGTGCCAGCAGTGCCCTATTGGGACAGGCGGACTCCTATAATTCACCCCTCCACTTT
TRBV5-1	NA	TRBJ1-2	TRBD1	CASSLHSGGDGGYTF	TGCGCCAGCAGCTTACACTCAGGGGGCGACGGTGGCTACACCTTC
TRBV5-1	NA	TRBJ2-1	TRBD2	CATSLAGGQYNEQFF	TGCGCCACCAGTTTAGCGGGGGGGCAATACAATGAGCAGTTCTTC
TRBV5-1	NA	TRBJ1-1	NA	CASSLGRGWTEAFF	TGCGCCAGCAGCTTGGGAAGGGGTTGGACTGAAGCTTTCTTT
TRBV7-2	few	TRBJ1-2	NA	CASSLAWIREQGYTF	TGTGCCAGCAGCTTAGCTTGGATTCGGGAACAGGGTTACACCTTC
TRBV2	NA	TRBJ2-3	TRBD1	CASSRPTGGTDTQYF	TGTGCCAGCAGTCGCCCGACAGGGGGAACAGATACGCAGTATTTT
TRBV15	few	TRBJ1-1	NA	CATATGPNTEAFF	TGTGCCACCGCAACGGGGCCGAACACTGAAGCTTTCTTT
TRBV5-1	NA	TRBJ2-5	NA	CASSLQGYSETQYF	TGCGCCAGCAGCTTGCAAGGGTATTCCGAGACCCAGTACTTC
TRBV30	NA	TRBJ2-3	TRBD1	CAWSGPTGDSTDTQYF	TGTGCCTGGAGTGGCCCCACAGGGGATAGCACAGATACGCAGTATTTT
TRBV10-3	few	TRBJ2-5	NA	CAISGQSQETQYF	TGTGCCATCAGTGGTCAGAGCCAAGAGACCCAGTACTTC
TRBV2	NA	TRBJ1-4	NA	CASSRDGKTTNEKLFF	TGTGCCAGCAGTAGAGACGGCAAGACAACTAATGAAAAACTGTTTTTT
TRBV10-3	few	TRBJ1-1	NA	CAICRQLNTEAFF	TGTGCCATCTGTAGACAGTTGAACACTGAAGCTTTCTTT
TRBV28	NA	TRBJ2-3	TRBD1	CASSAGQGADTQYF	TGTGCCAGCAGTGCGGGACAGGGGGCAGATACGCAGTATTTT
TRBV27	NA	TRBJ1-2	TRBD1	CASSFHRGKSGYTF	TGTGCCAGCAGTTTTCACAGGGGCAAGAGCGGCTACACCTTC